The rows below give T cell receptor beta chains drawn from one sample of a study of shared clonotypes between healthy human individuals. The method was immunoSEQ multiplex PCR; TCRdb's version includes in-frame clones alone and lacks a portion of them. The sample yields over 95,000 clones, roughly two thirds seen once. Sequences were obtained from memory CD8+ T cells sorted from blood. The receptors were sampled from a woman aged 25 to 45 in good health. Each CDR3 is given with its conserved first and last residue. Each record gives: V gene, J gene, clone size, D gene, CDR3 DNA, CDR3 protein. D genes are given only for firm matches. Not all rows give a size; the values are once, few, many and, for expanded clones, a class.

>TRBV7-8|TRBJ1-1|NA|NA
TGTGCCAGCAGCCTCGGACCTCTCATGAACACTGAAGCTTTCTTT
CASSLGPLMNTEAFF
>TRBV5-1|TRBJ2-1|NA|TRBD1
TGCGCCAGCAGCTACGAGTCCGGGACAGGGTTCTACAATGAGCAGTTCTTC
CASSYESGTGFYNEQFF
>TRBV7-9|TRBJ2-1|NA|NA
TGTGCCAGCAGCTTAGAGGTTGGGGTAGCGAAAATACCGGGGGATGAGCAGTTCTTC
CASSLEVGVAKIPGDEQFF
>TRBV5-1|TRBJ2-1|NA|TRBD2
TGCGCCAGCAGCCCTGGGACTAGCGGGAATGAGCAGTTCTTC
CASSPGTSGNEQFF
>TRBV28|TRBJ1-1|NA|NA
TGTGCCAGCACCAGACACAGGATGAACACTGAAGCTTTCTTT
CASTRHRMNTEAFF
>TRBV7-9|TRBJ1-5|NA|TRBD1
TGTGCCAGCAGCCTTTGGGGACCGGGACAGGGGCATCAGCCCCAGCATTTT
CASSLWGPGQGHQPQHF
>TRBV6-1|TRBJ2-1|NA|TRBD2
TGTGCCAGCAGTCCGGGGGAGGGGTCCTACAATGAGCAGTTCTTC
CASSPGEGSYNEQFF
>TRBV27|TRBJ2-7|NA|TRBD2
TGTGCCAGCAGTTTATACCCCCCCCACGGGACTAGAGGGCACGAGCAGTACTTC
CASSLYPPHGTRGHEQYF
>TRBV4-1|TRBJ1-1|NA|TRBD1
TGCGCCAGCAGCCAAGGGGTCCTACGACAGGGCAACACTGAAGCTTTCTTT
CASSQGVLRQGNTEAFF
>TRBV7-3|TRBJ2-1|NA|TRBD2
TGTGCCAGCAGCGCCCAGGGGACTAGCGTTTACAATGAGCAGTTCTTC
CASSAQGTSVYNEQFF
>TRBV5-1|TRBJ1-3|NA|NA
TGCGCCAGCAGCTTGGTGGGGCCAACCCCTGGAAACACCATATATTTT
CASSLVGPTPGNTIYF
>TRBV5-6|TRBJ2-5|NA|NA
TGTGCCAGCAGCCGCGCTAGGTTGAAAGAGACCCAGTACTTC
CASSRARLKETQYF
>TRBV18|TRBJ2-5|NA|TRBD2
TGTGCCAGCTCACCTGACTGGCGGGGGAAGGAGACCCAGTACTTC
CASSPDWRGKETQYF
>TRBV27|TRBJ1-3|NA|TRBD1
TGTGCCAGCAGTACTACCCCGGACAGGGCTGGAAACACCATATATTTT
CASSTTPDRAGNTIYF
>TRBV4-1|TRBJ1-1|few|NA
TGTGCCAGCAGCGCCTCGACAGAGAACACTGAAGCTTTCTTT
CASSASTENTEAFF
>TRBV4-2|TRBJ2-7|NA|TRBD1
TGTGCCAGCAGCCAAGACAGGGGGCCTTTCTACGAGCAGTACTTC
CASSQDRGPFYEQYF
>TRBV19|TRBJ2-5|once|NA
TGTGCCAGTCAACCCGCCAAGGGTGGGGAGACCCAGTACTTC
CASQPAKGGETQYF
>TRBV7-3|TRBJ1-4|NA|NA
TGTGCCAGCAGCTTACCGGGCAGGACGAAACTCGGTAATGAAAAACTGTTTTTT
CASSLPGRTKLGNEKLFF
>TRBV5-1|TRBJ1-5|NA|TRBD1
TGCGCCAGCAGCTTGGGGGGGACAGGAACCAATCAGCCCCAGCATTTT
CASSLGGTGTNQPQHF
>TRBV4-2|TRBJ1-1|NA|NA
TGTGCCAGCAGCCAAGTGGGGACTGAAGCTTTCTTT
CASSQVGTEAFF
>TRBV25-1|TRBJ2-1|NA|NA
TGTGCCAGCACCCACGCGAGCAATGAGCAGTTCTTC
CASTHASNEQFF
>TRBV30|TRBJ1-5|once|NA
TGTGCCTGGAGTGTAGGACATATCAATCAGCCCCAGCATTTT
CAWSVGHINQPQHF
>TRBV28|TRBJ2-2|once|TRBD1
TGTGCCAGCAGTTCACCGACAGGGGTGAAGGAGCTGTTTTTT
CASSSPTGVKELFF
>TRBV28|TRBJ2-1|NA|NA
TGTGCCAGCTCGACATACAATGAGCAGTTCTTC
CASSTYNEQFF
>TRBV2|TRBJ2-3|few|NA
TGTGCCAGCATCGTGGGACTCCGCACAGATACGCAGTATTTT
CASIVGLRTDTQYF
>TRBV29-1|TRBJ2-1|NA|TRBD2
TGCAGCGTTGTCGGAGGGCTAGCGGTATTCAATGAGCAGTTCTTC
CSVVGGLAVFNEQFF
>TRBV4-1|TRBJ2-7|NA|NA
TGCGCCAGCAGCCAAGATCGGAGACTGGGCTACGAGCAGTACTTC
CASSQDRRLGYEQYF
>TRBV4-2|TRBJ2-7|NA|TRBD2
TGTGCCAGCAGCGAACTAGCGAACTCCTACGAGCAGTACTTC
CASSELANSYEQYF
>TRBV4-1|TRBJ2-1|NA|NA
TGCGCCAGCAGCACTCCCCCCGCCAAAAATGAGCAGTTCTTC
CASSTPPAKNEQFF
>TRBV7-9|TRBJ2-2|NA|NA
TGTGCCAGCACCCCGAGGGGAAGCCTCGACACCGGGGAGCTGTTTTTT
CASTPRGSLDTGELFF
>TRBV4-1|TRBJ1-2|NA|NA
TGCGCCAGCAGCCAACCCCTACCCACGGCCTTTGACTATGGCTACACCTTC
CASSQPLPTAFDYGYTF
>TRBV10-3|TRBJ1-5|NA|NA
TGTGCCATCAGTGAGTCGGGATTCCACTGGACAGCCAGGGACTATAGCAATCAGCCCCAGCATTTT
CAISESGFHWTARDYSNQPQHF
>TRBV27|TRBJ2-2|NA|NA
TGTGCCAGCAGTTTATCATGGGGGATGGGGACCGGGGAGCTGTTTTTT
CASSLSWGMGTGELFF
>TRBV15|TRBJ2-5|NA|NA
TGTGCCACCAGCAGAGATACGGGAGCCGCAGAGACCCAGTACTTC
CATSRDTGAAETQYF
>TRBV4-2|TRBJ2-3|many|TRBD2
TGTGCCAGCAGCCATAGCGGCGGTAGCGGGAGGGATACGCAGTATTTT
CASSHSGGSGRDTQYF
>TRBV7-6|TRBJ1-1|few|NA
TGTGCCAGCAGCTTAGTATGGTCTGAAGCTTTCTTT
CASSLVWSEAFF
>TRBV5-4|TRBJ2-2|NA|NA
TGTGCCAGCACTCCCGGGGGCGGGGAGCTGTTTTTT
CASTPGGGELFF
>TRBV7-9|TRBJ2-7|few|TRBD1
TGTGCCAGCAGCTCGGGACAGGGGAAGTACGACGAGCAGTACTTC
CASSSGQGKYDEQYF
>TRBV5-6|TRBJ1-2|NA|NA
TGTGCCAGCAGCTTGGCGGCAGGCAACTATGGCTACACCTTC
CASSLAAGNYGYTF